The clone carrying this TCR beta chain was counted only a few times. Its specificity is unknown. Each individual donor underwent a draw of 8.5 to 10 milliliters of peripheral blood. This entry is derived from a study of blood T cells in healthy people across ages. The use of a sample-barcoded 5' primer and a J-beta primer mix characterized a second PCR of about 7 to 12 cycles. A single record per CDR3 protein comes from TCRdb applying MiXCR to the 5' RACE reads. The sample has 600,000 or so distinct CDR3 sequences; about 30% are singletons. The germline gives CDR1 SQVTM, CDR2 ANQGSEA. Unmatched junction bases numbered 2, after V lost 6 bases and J lost 4 bases. There are 11 residues in the CDR3. Study results and caveats: It was not known whether donors were CMV positive (a possible confounder of expanded clonotype changes).

Sample: blood. The V gene is TRBV29-1, the J gene TRBJ1-2; TRBD1 matches 7 bases. The origin of this receptor is a woman aged 80 or over in good health. In nucleotides, the CDR3 is TGCAGCGTACAGGGGATCTATGGCTACACCTTC. This translates into CSVQGIYGYTF.